These 14 T cell receptor beta chains were sequenced from one sample in a study of control samples from healthy donors and cancer patients. The data were produced by immunoSEQ multiplex PCR, yet TCRdb's version contains in-frame clones alone and is incomplete. The table includes 90,000 to 120,000 clones, about 80% detected once. The specimen was blood. The receptors stem from a man between 18 and 35 years old in good health.

The rearrangement uses TRBV6-1 and TRBJ2-4; 11 bases fit TRBD2. Losses at the gene ends were 4 bases for V and 5 bases for J; bases not matched to a gene: 13. CDR1 and CDR2 from the germline V gene are MNHNS and SASEGT. CDR3 length: 18 amino acids. The CDR3 sequence: CASSVEFGLAGYQNIQYF. In DNA form, the CDR3 reads TGTGCCAGCAGTGTTGAGTTCGGACTAGCGGGTTACCAAAACATTCAGTACTTC.

The CDR3 coding sequence is TGTGCCAGCAGTAAGAAGGGGGTTGGGTACGAGCAGTACGTC. Encoded protein: CASSKKGVGYEQYV. The V gene is TRBV6-5, the J gene TRBJ2-7; D perhaps matches TRBD1 (6 bases). Germline V lookup: CDR1 MNHEY, CDR2 SVGAGI. The V gene lost 5 bases and the J gene lost 4 bases, with 15 bases spanning the gap. There are 14 residues in the CDR3.

The J gene is TRBJ2-7, the V gene TRBV7-8, with TRBD2 identical over 15 bases. V was pared by 5 bases and J by 4 bases, with 6 bases of the junction left unmatched. The CDR3 spans 16 residues. CDR1 and CDR2 from the germline V gene are SGHVS and FQNEAQ. The DNA for the CDR3 is TGTGCCAGCAGCCGGACTAGCGGGGGGGTCGGGTACGAGCAGTACTTC. The encoded protein is CASSRTSGGVGYEQYF.

The rearrangement links TRBV15 to TRBJ1-4; D gene ambiguous. Trimming shortened V by 5 bases and J by 5 bases, and 18 bases separated the two germline ends. The CDR3 spans 16 residues. Looked up from germline, CDR1 is LNHNV and CDR2 is YYDKDF (reference sequence). CDR3 DNA sequence: TGTGCCACCAGCTTAAATCCCCGGGGATTCAATGAAAAACTGTTTTTT. It encodes CATSLNPRGFNEKLFF.

The sample holds many counts of this clone. J is TRBJ2-1 and V is TRBV11-2, with D perhaps matching TRBD1 or TRBD2 (5 bases each). Trimming removed 1 base at V and 2 bases at J, with 9 bases between. Germline CDR1 SGHAT, CDR2 FQNNGV. This CDR3 has 15 amino acids. The CDR3 sequence: CASSLAWDPYNEQFF. For the CDR3, the DNA is TGTGCCAGCAGCTTAGCTTGGGACCCCTACAATGAGCAGTTCTTC.

The chain uses TRBV6-5 and TRBJ1-1, with 8 bases matching TRBD1. CDR3 length equals 13 residues. The germline gives CDR1 MNHEY, CDR2 SVGAGI. V gave up 6 bases and J gave up 4 bases; unmatched junction bases: 4. The CDR3 coding sequence is TGTGCCAGCAGCCGACAGGGGTTCACTGAAGCTTTCTTT. It translates to CASSRQGFTEAFF.

V gene TRBV7-2 combines with J gene TRBJ2-2, with a possible D match to TRBD1 (6 bases). This CDR3 has 16 residues. Germline CDR1 SGHTA, CDR2 FQGNSA. Trimming cost V 5 bases and J 0 bases, with 13 bases left between them. The CDR3 reads CASSPRGGANTGELFF. CDR3 bases: TGTGCCAGCAGCCCCAGGGGCGGCGCGAACACCGGGGAGCTGTTTTTT.

The rearrangement uses TRBV18 and TRBJ2-3, with no clear D. Trimming cost V 6 bases and J 4 bases, with 8 bases left between them. Germline V gives CDR1 KGHSH, CDR2 LQKENI. CDR3 length: 12 amino acids. The CDR3 bases are TGTGCCAGCTCCCCCTCGTCAGATACGCAGTATTTT. It yields the protein CASSPSSDTQYF.

V is TRBV25-1 and J is TRBJ1-5, with D perhaps TRBD1 (5 bases). In germline, CDR1 is MGHDK, CDR2 SYGVNS. Trimming pared 3 bases from V and 7 bases from J, leaving 19 bases between. This CDR3 is 16 amino acids long. The CDR3, as DNA: TGTGCCAGCAGTGATAGTGGCGGGGCCTGGGGACAGCCCCAGCATTTT. Its protein product is CASSDSGGAWGQPQHF.

V and J are TRBV7-2 and TRBJ2-1; possible D gene TRBD1, 6 bases. Germline lookup yields CDR1 SGHTA and CDR2 FQGNSA. The length of the CDR3 is 15 residues. V was cut by 7 bases and J by 6 bases, with 19 bases left in between. The CDR3 DNA is TGTGCCAGCACCCCCGGGACATTTAATTTCAATGAGCAGTTCTTC. Its protein is CASTPGTFNFNEQFF.

This chain uses TRBV28 with TRBJ1-1, with TRBD1 identical over 7 bases. V was clipped by 4 bases and J by 0 bases; unmatched bases: 8. The CDR3 length is 16 residues. CDR1 and CDR2 (germline): MDHEN, SYDVKM. CDR3 loop: CASSSVLDRVNTEAFF. Here the CDR3 DNA reads TGTGCCAGCAGTTCCGTACTCGACAGGGTGAACACTGAAGCTTTCTTT.

The V gene is TRBV10-2, the J gene TRBJ2-3; D gene ambiguous. Trimming removed 3 bases from V and 1 base from J, with 11 bases in between. CDR3 length: 15 residues. The germline V gene encodes CDR1 WSHSY and CDR2 SAAADI. Written as DNA, the CDR3 is TGCGCCAGCAGTGATCCCGGATGGGGCACAGATACGCAGTATTTT. Translation gives CASSDPGWGTDTQYF.

The genes are TRBV6-2 or TRBV6-3 and TRBJ1-5; TRBD1 is a possible D gene (6 bases). The germline gives CDR1 MNHEY, CDR2 SVGEGT. V was clipped by 5 bases and J by 0 bases, with 20 bases between them. This CDR3 spans 18 amino acids. This chain's CDR3 is CASSLLATGLYSNQPQHF. CDR3 DNA sequence: TGTGCCAGCAGTCTACTGGCGACAGGACTTTATAGCAATCAGCCCCAGCATTTT.

The V call is TRBV12-3 or TRBV12-4, the J call TRBJ1-1; no reliable D call. Trimming shortened V by 3 bases and J by 7 bases, and 6 bases separated the two germline ends. This CDR3 region has 11 residues. In nucleotides, the CDR3 is TGTGCCAGCAGTTTTCGGCTTGAAGCTTTCTTT. Translating it yields CASSFRLEAFF.